The 19 T cell receptor beta chains below were found in one sample sequenced in a study of shared clonotypes between healthy human individuals. Libraries were prepared by immunoSEQ multiplex PCR; TCRdb keeps only in-frame clonotypes and omits some of them. The profile shows 980,000 or so clones, roughly 72% of them singletons. Sequencing used memory CD4+ T cells sorted from blood. Noted subset: CD45RA-negative fraction. These receptors all come from a man aged 18 to 29 in good health.

This clone appeared once. V and J are TRBV28 and TRBJ1-1; possibly TRBD1 for D (5 bases). This CDR3 spans 13 amino acids. With 8 bases removed from V and 3 bases from J, the gap between germline ends came to 13 bases. Germline assignment: CDR1 MDHEN and CDR2 SYDVKM. The CDR3 coding sequence is TGTGCCAGCCGGAGACAGCCGGACACTGAAGCTTTCTTT. It translates to CASRRQPDTEAFF.

The chain couples TRBV6-1 to TRBJ2-7, with D perhaps matching TRBD1 or TRBD2 (5 bases each). This CDR3 comprises 14 residues. Trimming cost V 0 bases and J 9 bases, with 15 bases left between them. Germline lookup yields CDR1 MNHNS and CDR2 SASEGT. The CDR3, as DNA: TGTGCCAGCAGTGAAGCGTCTTCCCGGGGCGCGCAGTACTTC. This translates into CASSEASSRGAQYF.

This clone was observed a few times. The chain joins TRBV7-6 to TRBJ2-7; possibly TRBD2 for D (6 bases). V lost 0 bases and J lost 6, with 9 bases in between. The CDR3 has 13 amino acids. CDR1 SGHVS and CDR2 FNYEAQ come from the germline V gene. Written as DNA, the CDR3 is TGTGCCAGCAGCTTAGCTGCGGAGGGCGAGCAGTACTTC. Translating gives CASSLAAEGEQYF.

This rearrangement joins TRBV11-3 to TRBJ2-2; D remains ambiguous. The CDR3 contains 14 residues. Germline values: CDR1 SGHNT, CDR2 YENEEA. V was shortened by 7 bases and J by 7 bases, with 16 bases between the two germline ends. CDR3 nucleotides: TGTGCCAGCAAATTAGACGTCGCGAACGGGGAGCTGTTTTTT. It specifies CASKLDVANGELFF.

This clone was seen a handful of times. The rearrangement joins TRBV30 to TRBJ1-3; D remains unclear. The CDR3 runs to 15 residues. Germline assignment: CDR1 GTSNPN and CDR2 SVGIG (reference sequence). Trimming removed 5 bases from V and 2 bases from J, with 16 bases in between. In nucleotides, the CDR3 is TGTGCCTGGCGCCCGCCTTCACTCCCTGGAAACACCATATATTTT. This encodes CAWRPPSLPGNTIYF.

V usage is TRBV5-1 and J usage is TRBJ2-3, with D maybe TRBD2 (7 bases). This CDR3 is 15 amino acids long. The germline V gene encodes CDR1 SGHRS and CDR2 YFSETQ. V was pared by 3 bases and J by 5 bases, with 16 bases between. The CDR3 spells CASSSGGARRDTQYF. The CDR3 DNA reads as TGCGCCAGCAGCTCTGGGGGGGCCCGGAGAGATACGCAGTATTTT.

This clone was seen just once. The chain is built from TRBV5-4 and TRBJ2-7, with TRBD2 matching over 7 bases. The germline V gene encodes CDR1 SGHNT and CDR2 YYREEE (reference sequence). The CDR3 spans 15 residues. The V and J ends lost 0 bases and 4 bases, in that order; junction bases with no gene match: 7. The CDR3 nucleotides read TGTGCCAGCAGCTTGGGAGGGACTACCAGATACGAGCAGTACTTC. Amino acids: CASSLGGTTRYEQYF.

This chain connects TRBV18 to TRBJ2-1; D is possibly TRBD1 or TRBD2 (5 bases each). The ends were cut back, 1 base at V and 10 bases at J, with 8 bases in the middle. This CDR3 spans 12 amino acids. Per germline, CDR1 KGHSH and CDR2 LQKENI. As DNA, the CDR3 is TGTGCCAGCTCACCACTCAGGGAGGAGCAGTTCTTC. Protein sequence: CASSPLREEQFF.

This clone showed up just once. The chain has TRBV4-3 and TRBJ2-1, with D possibly matching TRBD1 (6 bases). V was clipped by 4 bases and J by 0 bases, with 13 bases between them. CDR1 is LGHNA and CDR2 is YSLEER in the germline V gene. CDR3 length: 16 residues. CDR3 in amino acids: CASSPDGRGSYNEQFF. CDR3 nucleotide sequence: TGCGCCAGCAGCCCCGACGGCAGGGGCTCCTACAATGAGCAGTTCTTC.

The gene calls are TRBV18 and TRBJ1-1, with D maybe TRBD1 (6 bases). Trimming stripped 6 bases from V and 8 bases from J, with 13 bases between. There are 12 residues in the CDR3. Germline CDR1 reads KGHSH; CDR2 reads LQKENI. The CDR3 DNA reads TGTGCCAGCTCTTCAAGGGGGATGGAAGCTTTCTTT. Residues: CASSSRGMEAFF.

This clone has just a few counts. This chain joins TRBV28 and TRBJ1-5; the D gene is possibly TRBD1 (6 bases). The CDR3 contains 18 residues. Germline V lookup: CDR1 MDHEN, CDR2 SYDVKM. V dropped 5 bases and J dropped 0 bases, with 20 bases sitting between them. CDR3 DNA sequence: TGTGCCAGCAGTGGGACACTTACCCTTGGGGTTAGCAATCAGCCCCAGCATTTT. It encodes CASSGTLTLGVSNQPQHF.

This chain uses TRBV30 with TRBJ1-6; D remains ambiguous. The CDR3 is made up of 17 amino acids. Germline V CDR1 and CDR2: GTSNPN, SVGIG (reference sequence). Trimming took 3 bases from V and 8 from J, leaving 23 bases between them. The CDR3 DNA reads TGTGCCTGGAGCGGCGGAGCTATCCTATTAAGGGATTCACCCCTCCACTTT. Amino acids: CAWSGGAILLRDSPLHF. The complete variable domain, with remaining parts taken from reference TRBV30 and TRBJ1-6, reads SQTIHQWPATLVQPVGSPLSLECTVEGTSNPNLYWYRQAAGRGLQLLFYSVGIGQISSEVPQNLSASRPQDRQFILSSKKLLLSDSGFYLCAWSGGAILLRDSPLHFGNGTRLTVT.

The V and J genes are TRBV14 and TRBJ1-3; 8 nucleotides agree with TRBD1. With 4 bases clipped from V and 4 bases from J, the junction kept 6 bases outside the gene matches. Germline V gives CDR1 SGHDN, CDR2 FVKESK. The CDR3 loop spans 15 amino acids. For the CDR3, the DNA is TGTGCCAGCAGCCGAAGGACAGGGATAGGAAACACCATATATTTT. Its protein product is CASSRRTGIGNTIYF.

The chain employs TRBV18 and TRBJ2-1; no clear D gene. Germline assignment: CDR1 KGHSH and CDR2 LQKENI. The CDR3 covers 15 residues. The V gene lost 6 bases and the J gene lost 1 base, with 13 bases spanning the gap. This CDR3 reads CASSRAEGSYNEQFF. The CDR3 DNA follows: TGTGCCAGCTCCCGGGCAGAAGGTTCCTACAATGAGCAGTTCTTC.

The gene calls are TRBV30 and TRBJ2-2; D is tentatively TRBD1 or TRBD2 (5 bases each). The ends were cut back, 6 bases at V and 3 bases at J, with 17 bases in the middle. Looked up from germline, CDR1 is GTSNPN and CDR2 is SVGIG (reference sequence). The CDR3 covers 15 residues. DNA for the CDR3: TGTGCCTGCATCAGAGGGGTAAAGTACACCGGGGAGCTGTTTTTT. It yields the protein CACIRGVKYTGELFF.

This rearrangement joins TRBV4-3 to TRBJ2-7; D unresolved. V dropped 1 base and J dropped 7 bases, with 8 bases sitting between them. Germline V gives CDR1 LGHNA, CDR2 YSLEER. CDR3 length equals 12 residues. The CDR3 loop is CASSQGGLEQYF. CDR3 coding DNA: TGCGCCAGCAGCCAAGGTGGGCTAGAGCAGTACTTC.

This clone was picked up a small number of times. This chain uses TRBV30 with TRBJ2-5; the D gene is possibly TRBD1 (5 bases). Trimming shortened V by 0 bases and J by 2 bases, and 7 bases separated the two germline ends. CDR3 length: 13 residues. Germline V gives CDR1 GTSNPN, CDR2 SVGIG (reference sequence). CDR3 sequence reads: CAWSVRQQETQYF. CDR3 nucleotide sequence: TGTGCCTGGAGTGTACGACAGCAAGAGACCCAGTACTTC.

This chain connects TRBV4-3 to TRBJ2-2; tentative D call: TRBD2 (6 bases). CDR3 size: 15 residues. Looked up from germline, CDR1 is LGHNA and CDR2 is YSLEER. Trimming removed 2 bases from V and 4 bases from J, with 11 bases in between. The CDR3 spells CASSQLLGGTGELFF. CDR3 sequence (DNA): TGCGCCAGCAGCCAACTCCTGGGGGGCACCGGGGAGCTGTTTTTT.

The chain carries TRBV6-4 and TRBJ2-7, with D possibly matching TRBD1 (6 bases). V gave up 5 bases and J gave up 0 bases, with 14 bases separating them. The CDR3 covers 15 residues. Germline-derived CDR1 and CDR2 are MRHNA and SNTAGT. The CDR3 sequence is CASSRQGGASYEQYF. The CDR3 DNA is TGTGCCAGCAGTCGCCAAGGGGGTGCCTCCTACGAGCAGTACTTC.